The next 18 T cell receptor beta chains were all read from a single sample in a study of blood T cell repertoires in COVID-19 (dated by TCRdb to the early 2020s). Receptor libraries were prepared by the immunoSEQ multiplex PCR assay. What TCRdb holds here is the immuneACCESS table cut down to in-frame rearrangements. Part of the clones is not present; checked against another copy, under half of the missing clones reflect an unresolved V gene, and the others are unexplained. The sample includes about 26,000 clones, with approximately 80% observed a single time. The biggest ten clones account for approximately 23% of the sample. Sequencing was performed on peripheral blood. These receptors originate from a human donor in a cohort sampled during active COVID-19.

The V gene is TRBV5-4, the J gene TRBJ2-3; no firm D call. CDR1 and CDR2 from the germline V gene are SGHNT and YYREEE (reference sequence). The ends were cut back, 0 bases at V and 1 base at J, with 6 bases in the middle. This CDR3 is 14 amino acids long. The CDR3 sequence: CASSLGSGTDTQYF. Here the CDR3 DNA reads TGTGCCAGCAGCTTGGGCTCGGGCACAGATACGCAGTATTTT. Based on the CDR3 plus reference TRBV5-4 and TRBJ2-3, the full variable domain is ETGVTQSPTHLIKTRGQQVTLRCSSQSGHNTVSWYQQALGQGPQFIFQYYREEENGRGNFPPRFSGLQFPNYSSELNVNALELDDSALYLCASSLGSGTDTQYFGPGTRLTVL.

The chain combines TRBV28 with TRBJ2-4; perhaps TRBD2 as D (6 bases). V dropped 2 bases and J dropped 2 bases, with 13 bases sitting between them. The CDR3 extends over 16 amino acids. Per germline, CDR1 MDHEN and CDR2 SYDVKM. The CDR3 protein is CASSLGTGESKNIQYF. CDR3 DNA: TGTGCCAGCAGTTTAGGAACGGGAGAGTCCAAAAACATTCAGTACTTC.

A single count supports this clone. CDR3 in amino acids: CASSRRTGGEGIYGYTF. The CDR3 nucleotides are TGTGCCAGCAGTCGCCGGACAGGGGGCGAGGGAATCTATGGCTACACCTTC. The J gene is TRBJ1-2, the V gene TRBV27, with 11 bases that match TRBD1. Germline values: CDR1 MNHEY, CDR2 SMNVEV (reference sequence). Trimming removed 5 bases from V and 4 bases from J; junction bases left unmatched: 12. The CDR3 runs to 17 residues.

V gene TRBV6-5 combines with J gene TRBJ2-1; maybe TRBD1 (6 bases). Germline loops: CDR1 MNHEY, CDR2 SVGAGI. Trimming stripped 2 bases from V and 5 bases from J, with 10 bases between. The CDR3 is made up of 14 amino acids. The CDR3 nucleotides read TGTGCCAGCAGTTACGGACAGATCAACAATGAGCAGTTCTTC. Translating gives CASSYGQINNEQFF.

The chain is built from TRBV5-6 and TRBJ1-2; TRBD1 aligns across 7 bases. Germline V gene lookup returns CDR1 SGHDT and CDR2 YYEEEE. This CDR3 region has 14 residues. J lost 2 bases, V lost 4 bases, and 5 bases had no gene match. CDR3 protein: CASSKDRANYGYTF. CDR3 in DNA: TGTGCCAGCAGCAAAGACAGGGCCAACTATGGCTACACCTTC.

Comment on this clone: The germline gene is not matched at one end of the junction; a read error may be the cause. The chain employs TRBV5-1 and TRBJ2-3, with 8 bases that match TRBD2. There are 13 residues in the CDR3. Per the germline V gene, CDR1 is SGHRS and CDR2 is YFSETQ. CDR3 nucleotide sequence: TGCGCCAGCAGCCTTTCGGGACTAGATGCGCAGTATTTT. It translates to CASSLSGLDAQYF. Full variable domain (missing parts from reference TRBV5-1 and TRBJ2-3): KAGVTQTPRYLIKTRGQQVTLSCSPISGHRSVSWYQQTPGQGLQFLFEYFSETQRNKGNFPGRFSGRQFSNSRSEMNVSTLELGDSALYLCASSLSGLDAQYFGPGTRLTVL.

The chain recombines TRBV6-5 with TRBJ2-7, with 8 bases aligning to TRBD2. Germline trimming cut 6 bases from V and 0 bases from J; bases unmatched to any gene: 7. This CDR3 spans 15 amino acids. Germline values: CDR1 MNHEY, CDR2 SVGAGI. Here the CDR3 DNA reads TGTGCCAGCAGCGGGGGGGGGCCCCCCTCCTACGAGCAGTACTTC. It translates to CASSGGGPPSYEQYF.

The chain joins TRBV2 to TRBJ2-2, with TRBD2 matching over 7 bases. This CDR3 has 15 residues. V lost 10 bases, J lost 2 bases, and 10 bases stayed unmatched. The germline gives CDR1 SNHLY, CDR2 FYNNEI. The CDR3 region is CATAGRGRNTGELFF. The CDR3 region has the DNA TGTGCCACCGCAGGGCGGGGGAGAAACACCGGGGAGCTGTTTTTT.

The J gene is TRBJ2-5, the V gene TRBV24-1, with a tentative D call TRBD1 (5 bases). Trimming cost V 4 bases and J 5 bases, with 10 bases left between them. This CDR3 has 13 residues. Germline lookup yields CDR1 KGHDR and CDR2 SFDVKD. The CDR3 DNA reads TGTGCCACCAGTGAAGGGGCGAGCGAGACCCAGTACTTC. This translates into CATSEGASETQYF.

This rearrangement joins TRBV18 to TRBJ1-1; D unclear. V shed 5 bases and J shed 1 base, with 14 bases lying between them. The CDR3 consists of 15 residues. Germline V gene lookup returns CDR1 KGHSH and CDR2 LQKENI. In DNA form, the CDR3 reads TGTGCCAGCTCAGCAGCGCTCTTGGGGAACACTGAAGCTTTCTTT. It specifies CASSAALLGNTEAFF.

The chain recombines TRBV27 with TRBJ2-7; 16 nucleotides align to TRBD2. This CDR3 comprises 17 residues. Germline V gene data show CDR1 as MNHEY and CDR2 as SMNVEV (reference sequence). J was trimmed by 1 base and V by 4 bases; bases with no gene match: 4. CDR3 residues: CASSSGLAGGPSYEQYF. Written as DNA, the CDR3 is TGTGCCAGCAGTTCGGGACTAGCGGGGGGGCCGTCCTACGAGCAGTACTTC.

The V and J genes are TRBV9 and TRBJ1-4; D perhaps matches TRBD1 (5 bases). CDR3 length equals 14 residues. Germline V gene sequence: CDR1 SGDLS, CDR2 YYNGEE. Trimming shortened V by 4 bases and J by 11 bases, and 18 bases separated the two germline ends. The CDR3 nucleotides read TGTGCCAGCAGCAGTCGGGCCTCCCGGGGGAAACTGTTTTTT. This codes for CASSSRASRGKLFF.

The V and J genes are TRBV12-5 and TRBJ2-1; 7 positions agree with TRBD2. Looked up from germline, CDR1 is LGHNT and CDR2 is FRNRAP. CDR3 size: 15 residues. The trim removed 8 bases at V and 0 bases at J, leaving 7 bases unmatched. The CDR3 loop is CASQSGGVSYNEQFF. Written as DNA, the CDR3 is TGTGCTAGTCAATCGGGGGGAGTCTCCTACAATGAGCAGTTCTTC. Together with reference TRBV12-5 and TRBJ2-1, the CDR3 gives the full variable domain: DARVTQTPRHKVTEMGQEVTMRCQPILGHNTVFWYRQTMMQGLELLAYFRNRAPLDDSGMPKDRFSAEMPDATLATLKIQPSEPRDSAVYFCASQSGGVSYNEQFFGPGTRLTVL.

The J gene is TRBJ2-7, the V gene TRBV27, with 9 bases lining up with TRBD1. J gave up 5 bases and V 3 bases, and 11 bases lay outside the gene matches. This CDR3 has 16 amino acids. Germline V gene data show CDR1 as MNHEY and CDR2 as SMNVEV (reference sequence). CDR3 DNA sequence: TGTGCCAGCAGTTTCATCTCCGGGACAGGGATTCACGAGCAGTACTTC. The encoded protein is CASSFISGTGIHEQYF.

V and J are TRBV27 and TRBJ2-1; D is possibly TRBD2 (6 bases). CDR3 length: 14 amino acids. Germline V gives CDR1 MNHEY, CDR2 SMNVEV (reference sequence). The V and J ends lost 2 bases and 7 bases respectively, with 12 bases between them. CDR3 amino acids: CASSLGGTKNEQFF. CDR3 sequence (DNA): TGTGCCAGCAGTTTAGGGGGGACCAAAAATGAGCAGTTCTTC.

The chain links TRBV6-5 to TRBJ1-6, with unresolved D. This CDR3 has 13 amino acids. Germline loops: CDR1 MNHEY, CDR2 SVGAGI. Trimming stripped 11 bases from V and 0 bases from J, with 8 bases between. CDR3 in DNA: TGTGCCGGTACGGGCTCCTATAATTCACCCCTCCACTTT. Its protein is CAGTGSYNSPLHF.

This chain links TRBV28 with TRBJ1-1; D is possibly TRBD1 (5 bases). CDR3 length: 13 amino acids. The germline V and J ends were trimmed by 10 bases and 0 bases, with 12 bases remaining between them. Germline V gene lookup returns CDR1 MDHEN and CDR2 SYDVKM. CDR3 sequence: CANPGLLNTEAFF. CDR3 coding DNA: TGTGCCAACCCAGGGTTATTGAACACTGAAGCTTTCTTT.

This clone has only one observation. The chain has TRBV7-2 and TRBJ2-1; TRBD2 matches at 8 bases. The CDR3 consists of 14 residues. V lost 4 bases, J lost 5 bases, and 4 bases stayed unmatched. Germline loops: CDR1 SGHTA, CDR2 FQGNSA. The CDR3 DNA is TGTGCCAGCAGCTCGGGGGGGCTAAACAATGAGCAGTTCTTC. Amino acids: CASSSGGLNNEQFF.